A selection of T cell receptor beta chains follows, all from one sample in a study of liver allograft versus peripheral blood T cells. TCRdb passed the reads through MiXCR, listing each CDR3 protein once. The data show about 9,100 distinct CDR3 sequences, over 20% seen once. The source of these receptors is a human patient who had a liver transplant. Some T cells may be transferred from the graft donor. Both conserved end residues are part of each CDR3. Each record gives: V gene, D gene, J gene, CDR3 length, CDR3 protein. D genes are given only for firm matches.

TRBV19	TRBD2	TRBJ2-1	15	CASSIFLAGEGEQFF
TRBV24-1	.	TRBJ2-3	15	CATSPAGPGTDTQYF
TRBV6-2/TRBV6-3	.	TRBJ1-2	14	CAGRRGASNYGYTF
TRBV6-5	.	TRBJ2-5	16	CASSTTGRGSQETQYF
TRBV6-6	TRBD1	TRBJ2-7	15	CASSYGGQGRGEQYF
TRBV19	.	TRBJ1-2	13	CASSVTGNYGYTF
TRBV5-5	.	TRBJ1-3	14	CASSSSAFGNTIYF
TRBV29-1	TRBD1	TRBJ2-1	14	CSVGWDRGRDEQFF
TRBV28	TRBD1	TRBJ1-3	15	CASRAATGAGNTIYF
TRBV29-1	TRBD1	TRBJ2-3	13	CSADRGSADTQYF
TRBV5-6	.	TRBJ2-7	13	CASSVGSAYEQYF
TRBV28	.	TRBJ1-6	14	CASSLQGHNSPLHF
TRBV7-9	.	TRBJ2-7	12	CASRGWEYEQYF
TRBV20-1	TRBD1	TRBJ1-1	16	CSAREVTGFMNTEAFF
TRBV28	.	TRBJ1-1	14	CASMGVVMNTEAFF
TRBV6-1	.	TRBJ2-7	14	CASSMDPGPYEQYF
TRBV28	.	TRBJ2-5	14	CASSFNPRRETQYF
TRBV28	.	TRBJ2-5	16	CASSSGSSHFQETQYF
TRBV18	.	TRBJ1-6	13	CASYEDGNSPLHF
TRBV30	.	TRBJ1-1	13	CACPGPDSTEAFF
TRBV7-9	.	TRBJ2-5	14	CASSLVDLLETQYF
TRBV6-2/TRBV6-3	TRBD1	TRBJ1-1	13	CASRGQANTEAFF
TRBV28	.	TRBJ1-1	14	CASGRGEINTEAFF
TRBV5-1	.	TRBJ1-1	15	CASSLGLATNTEAFF
TRBV7-9	.	TRBJ2-5	12	CASSPGRETQYF
TRBV9	.	TRBJ2-7	12	CASSPGGGRQYF
TRBV5-4	.	TRBJ1-4	14	CASSSGQNNEKLFF
TRBV24-1	TRBD2	TRBJ2-2	20	CATSDSGTSGVVPNTGELFF
TRBV6-5	.	TRBJ1-1	15	CASSRQPRLETEAFF
TRBV30	TRBD1	TRBJ1-5	17	CAWSTDRERVSNQPQHF
TRBV19	TRBD1	TRBJ2-1	13	CASSAGGLNEQFF
TRBV15	.	TRBJ2-7	15	CATSRDPDSSYEQYF
TRBV19	.	TRBJ2-2	15	CASTETGRNTGELFF
TRBV14	TRBD1	TRBJ2-1	14	CASSHWTGQNEQFF
TRBV9	TRBD2	TRBJ2-7	16	CASSPRTGGGNYEQYF
TRBV6-6	.	TRBJ1-4	15	CASSPLPGFNEKLFF
TRBV30	.	TRBJ2-7	13	CAWIGGNPYEQYF
TRBV6-1	TRBD2	TRBJ2-1	14	CASSILAGDVEQFF
TRBV7-9	.	TRBJ1-2	14	CASSPGGLEYGYTF
TRBV3-1	.	TRBJ2-2	14	CASSQFRGTGELFF
TRBV15	TRBD2	TRBJ2-3	17	CATSIRLAGASTDTQYF
TRBV19	.	TRBJ1-5	12	CASRIGNQPQHF
TRBV20-1	TRBD2	TRBJ2-5	15	CSASGTSGLQETQYF
TRBV24-1	TRBD1	TRBJ1-5	14	CATSDRQGSQPQHF
TRBV5-3	TRBD2	TRBJ2-7	15	CARSCPGLGPYEQYF
TRBV29-1	.	TRBJ1-1	13	CSVGGTLNTEAFF
TRBV19	.	TRBJ1-3	17	CASQKGESFSSGNTIYF
TRBV5-4	.	TRBJ2-5	16	CASSSESPQGVETQYF
TRBV27	.	TRBJ1-6	16	CASSYAGYRIHSPLHF
TRBV12-3/TRBV12-4	.	TRBJ2-1	15	CASRTSGGGYNEQFF
TRBV18	TRBD2	TRBJ2-1	16	CASSLHSGRGEHEQFF
TRBV5-6	TRBD1	TRBJ1-6	16	CASSRRGGQTNSPLHF
TRBV15	.	TRBJ1-3	15	CATSRGGVSGNTIYF
TRBV7-9	TRBD1	TRBJ1-3	15	CASSRQGLSGNTIYF
TRBV27	TRBD1	TRBJ2-3	13	CASRQGSTDTQYF
TRBV5-4	TRBD1	TRBJ1-1	12	CASSWDRGVAFF
TRBV11-2	.	TRBJ2-7	13	CASSLTGAGEQYF